Given below is one TCR beta chain in context. Germline CDR1 reads DFQATT; CDR2 reads SNEGSKA (reference sequence). The CDR3 has 13 residues. Trimming removed 5 bases at V and 0 bases at J, with 8 bases between. The investigators amplified TCR beta CDR3 regions from RNA transcripts. Primed by the HTBI set, a first-round RT-PCR was run on the TCR CDR3. TCRdb recomputed calls from the multiplex PCR reads with MiXCR, one row per CDR3 protein. The data contain over 45,000 distinct CDR3 sequences, roughly 49% of them singletons. Any patient presenting with uncontrolled infection, other autoimmune disease, pregnancy or lactation was left out. This sample was taken from a study of T cells in Graves' hyperthyroidism and ophthalmopathy.

Material: peripheral blood or thyroid tissue (not recorded which). The J gene is TRBJ2-1, the V gene TRBV20-1; D is uncertain. This sequence was found in a woman aged 50 to 60 with Graves' hyperthyroidism. The CDR3 sequence is CSAELSSYNEQFF. CDR3 sequence (DNA): TGCAGTGCTGAACTCAGCTCCTACAATGAGCAGTTCTTC.